This T cell receptor beta chain was documented in a study of OX40 agonist ivuxolimab in advanced cancers. The overall study: Two patients with cutaneous melanoma and one with hepatocellular carcinoma, three in total, showed partial responses.

This clone was found a few times. Repertoires were generated with immunoSEQ multiplex PCR, while TCRdb's copy carries only in-frame clones and drops some. The sample includes 60,000 to 70,000 clones, about 80% of them seen just once. This sequence was found in an adult with an advanced solid tumor such as melanoma, head and neck, liver or kidney cancer. The sample consisted of CD4+ or CD8+ T cells sorted from blood, taken in a trial of the OX40 agonist ivuxolimab.

The CDR3 here is CASSYPGTGSNEQFF. The DNA of the CDR3 is TGTGCCAGCAGTTACCCCGGGACAGGGTCCAATGAGCAGTTCTTC. The rearrangement uses TRBV6-6 and TRBJ2-1; 9 bases map to TRBD1. Germline-derived CDR1 and CDR2 are MNHNY and SVGAGI (reference sequence). CDR3 length equals 15 residues. Losses at the gene ends were 2 bases for V and 6 bases for J; bases not matched to a gene: 5.